This T cell receptor beta chain was found in a study of blood T cell repertoires in COVID-19. Sequenced by immunoSEQ multiplex PCR; TCRdb stores in-frame clones only, minus some. Here the sample spans about 240,000 clones, 80% to 90% being singletons. The J segment lost 4 bases and the V segment lost 7 bases, leaving 10 bases of the junction unmatched. The CDR3 is made up of 15 amino acids. Germline V gene lookup returns CDR1 LNHDA and CDR2 SQIVND (reference sequence). The chain uses TRBV19 and TRBJ1-5; 7 nucleotides agree with TRBD1. This clonotype was sampled from a woman aged 70-85 years with acute or convalescent COVID-19. Material: peripheral blood. CDR3 in amino acids: CASTDREGRNQPQHF. Written as DNA, the CDR3 is TGTGCCAGTACTGACAGGGAAGGTAGGAATCAGCCCCAGCATTTT.